Below are 5 T cell receptor beta chains sequenced from a single sample in a study of blood T cells in healthy people across ages. A second PCR, run for roughly 7 to 11 cycles, used a sample-barcoded 5' primer plus a J-beta primer mix. TCRdb re-derived calls from the 5' RACE reads in MiXCR, one entry per CDR3 protein. Of hundreds of thousands of distinct CDR3 sequences in the sample, around 31% were seen once. Sequencing was done on a sample of blood. These receptor sequences come from a woman aged 80 or over in good health.

The chain carries TRBV28 and TRBJ2-1; a possible D gene is TRBD1 (6 bases). V dropped 4 bases and J dropped 4 bases, with 17 bases sitting between them. The CDR3 sequence is 16 residues long. The germline V gene has CDR1 MDHEN and CDR2 SYDVKM. CDR3 DNA: TGTGCCAGCAGTTCCTCGGCAGGGGTCCCGTACAATGAGCAGTTCTTC. Protein: CASSSSAGVPYNEQFF.

With respect to this clonotype: A junction boundary mismatches the germline segment, possibly from a read error. The V and J genes are TRBV5-1 and TRBJ2-7; 11 bases match TRBD2. The end of the DNA fits TRBJ2-5 better, so the J call may be wrong. The CDR3 contains 15 residues. The germline V gene encodes CDR1 SGHRS and CDR2 YFSETQ. The CDR3 DNA is TGCACCAGCAGCGTTAGCGGGGGGGCTATAGAGACCCAGTACTTC. It is translated as CTSSVSGGAIETQYF.

Ten or more counts support this clonotype. Just one base apart from a much larger clone, this may be a read error. The chain recombines TRBV7-2 with TRBJ2-1; TRBD2 matches at 8 bases. The end of the DNA aligns better with TRBJ2-7, so the J call may be wrong. Germline V gene data show CDR1 as SGHTA and CDR2 as FQGNSA. CDR3 size: 16 residues. DNA of the CDR3: TGTGCCAGCAGCTTAGGTACTAGCGGCGCCTACAATGAGCAGTACTTC. Amino acid sequence: CASSLGTSGAYNEQYF.

The rearrangement joins TRBV9 to TRBJ1-5; TRBD1 agrees at 7 bases. The CDR3 has 15 amino acids. Germline trimming cut 3 bases from V and 0 bases from J; bases unmatched to any gene: 3. Germline V gene lookup returns CDR1 SGDLS and CDR2 YYNGEE. The DNA of the CDR3 is TGTGCCAGCAGCGCCAGGGGGAGTAGCAATCAGCCCCAGCATTTT. This codes for CASSARGSSNQPQHF.

The chain carries TRBV7-2 and TRBJ2-1; D gene ambiguous. This CDR3 has 13 residues. V lost 3 bases and J lost 13, with 16 bases in between. Germline CDR1 SGHTA, CDR2 FQGNSA. The CDR3 DNA reads TGTGCCAGCAGCTTGGACCCGCAAGAGACCCAGTTCTTC. This sequence encodes CASSLDPQETQFF.